This T cell receptor beta chain stems from a study of blood T cell repertoires in COVID-19. Authors' analysis steps: Reference gene primer amplification in the assay estimated nucleated cell counts. Clones were read by immunoSEQ multiplex PCR, and TCRdb kept only the in-frame ones, dropping some. That table supplies the V and J calls and clone size; D and trimming were determined from the DNA. The sample carries 9,000 to 9,500 clones, roughly 85% recorded once. CDR1 and CDR2 from the germline V gene are MNHEY and SMNVEV (reference sequence). The CDR3 runs to 15 residues. The germline V and J ends were trimmed by 3 bases and 0 bases, with 11 bases remaining between them.

V and J are TRBV27 and TRBJ1-1, with D possibly being TRBD1 (5 bases). The sequenced sample consisted of peripheral blood. The sequence was collected from a human donor in a cohort sampled during active COVID-19. CDR3 bases: TGTGCCAGCAGTTTTCGCCAGGGAATGAACACTGAAGCTTTCTTT. Translating it yields CASSFRQGMNTEAFF.